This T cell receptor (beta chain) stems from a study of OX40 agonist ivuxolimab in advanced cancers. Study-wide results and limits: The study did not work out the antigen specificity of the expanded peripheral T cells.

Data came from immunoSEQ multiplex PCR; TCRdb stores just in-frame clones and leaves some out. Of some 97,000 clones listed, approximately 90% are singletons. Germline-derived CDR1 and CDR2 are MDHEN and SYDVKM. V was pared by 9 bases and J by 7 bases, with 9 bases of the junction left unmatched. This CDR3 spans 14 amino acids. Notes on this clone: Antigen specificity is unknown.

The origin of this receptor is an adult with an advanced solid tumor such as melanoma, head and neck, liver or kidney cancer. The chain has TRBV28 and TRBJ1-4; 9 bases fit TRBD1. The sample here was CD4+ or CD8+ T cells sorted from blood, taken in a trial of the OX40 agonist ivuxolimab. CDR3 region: CASLSGQGGEKLFF. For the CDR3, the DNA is TGTGCCAGTCTATCGGGACAGGGAGGTGAAAAACTGTTTTTT.